This T cell receptor beta chain stems from a study of blood T cell repertoires in COVID-19 (TCRdb year 2020). Study-wide context: Samples from collaborators originated in the United States, Italy and Spain and spanned both the acute and convalescent phases of COVID-19. The prospective study material was composed of cDNA or gDNA derived from T cells, B-cell-depleted T cells, or PBMCs. Deeply sampled blood TCRbeta repertoires from subjects exposed to, actively infected with, or recovered from COVID-19 were included in the dataset. The repertoires were released in a freely available public database meant as a resource for research on the immune response to SARS-CoV-2. The samples were drawn from two sources: the first 160 participants of the ongoing ImmuneRACE study, and 1,254 subjects contributed by 6 global collaborators. The sample metadata nearly always contained a de-identified subject ID, COVID-19 status, age in years and sex. HLA class I and class II types, where available, came from metadata supplied by the sample provider rather than from assay-based typing. Study-wide conclusions, independent of this receptor: The quantity of clinical and demographic metadata differed by source and by participant and was supplied without curation.

Collaborating institutions collected whole blood in K2EDTA tubes following their own protocols. Collaborator samples were shipped for TCRbeta analysis as frozen whole blood, isolated PBMCs, or DNA extracted from either sample type. Details on this clone: Its binding antigen is unknown. Base qualities are not at hand, and no much larger clone is one base apart.

TCRbeta CDR3 regions were amplified from genomic DNA using the immunoSEQ Assay, a bias-controlled multiplex PCR. Regarding the original processing steps: The number of nucleated cells in each sample was estimated from the amplification of reference gene primers within the assay. Sequence reads were collapsed and filtered to measure the absolute abundance of every unique TCRbeta CDR3 rearrangement. For each sample, productive Simpson clonality was calculated as the square root of Simpson's diversity index over productive rearrangements. The table was pulled from immuneACCESS by TCRdb, which kept in-frame rearrangements only. Such tables lose some clones; where checked, under half of the loss comes from unresolved V genes, and the rest has no known cause. V, J and clone size derive from that table, while D and trimming were established from the DNA sequence. The sample table holds about 120,000 clones, of which around nine tenths were seen once. The top ten hold 1.8% of the sample.

This receptor was obtained from a human donor with active COVID-19. The donor label of this sample is uncertain. Sequences were obtained from peripheral blood.

CDR3 reads: CASSSKTGPKNIQYF. The sequenced DNA: TGTGCCAGCAGTTCAAAGACAGGCCCCAAAAACATTCAGTACTTC. The V and J genes are TRBV5-6 and TRBJ2-4; TRBD1 is perhaps the D gene, given 6 matching bases. CDR1 and CDR2 are read off the germline V gene as SGHDT and YYEEEE. Trimming takes 5 bases from V and 2 bases from J, and the germline ends sit 14 bases apart. Inclusive of the bounding cysteine and phenylalanine, the CDR3 is 15 residues long. Left in the record is the CDR3 DNA by itself, 45 bases read in frame from the first base.